What follows are 20 T cell receptor beta chains derived from one specimen sequenced in a study of long-term antiretroviral therapy in people with HIV. The assay, immunoSEQ v3.0, was run at survey level. Assay used: immunoSEQ multiplex PCR; TCRdb lists only in-frame clones, some missing. The sample has more than 35,000 clones; 90% to 95% are singletons. The material sequenced was unsorted PBMCs, taken 3.7 years after starting antiretroviral therapy. Source of these receptors: a woman between 45 and 60 years old with HIV.

The gene calls are TRBV2 and TRBJ1-1, with TRBD1 as a possible D gene (6 bases). CDR1 SNHLY and CDR2 FYNNEI come from the germline V gene. Trimming pared 7 bases from V and 7 bases from J, leaving 10 bases between. The CDR3 extends over 11 amino acids. The CDR3 DNA follows: TGTGCCAGCAACAGGGCCCTTGAAGCTTTCTTT. This encodes CASNRALEAFF.

This chain connects TRBV11-2 to TRBJ2-7; 9 positions match TRBD1. The CDR3 spans 15 residues. Germline CDR1 reads SGHAT; CDR2 reads FQNNGV. The V and J ends lost 4 bases and 7 bases, in that order; junction bases with no gene match: 11. In DNA form, the CDR3 reads TGTGCCAGCAGCTCGGACAGGGGAAACCCCTTAGAGCAGTACTTC. Translation: CASSSDRGNPLEQYF.

The chain employs TRBV7-2 and TRBJ1-2; TRBD1 agrees at 9 bases. This CDR3 comprises 15 residues. CDR1 SGHTA and CDR2 FQGNSA come from the germline V gene. The ends lost 5 bases at V and 8 bases at J; junction bases unmatched: 12. The CDR3 here is CASSEFYGTGYGYTF. The CDR3 nucleotides are TGTGCCAGCAGCGAGTTCTATGGGACAGGGTACGGCTACACCTTC.

The V call is TRBV20-1, the J call TRBJ2-1; no definite D call. Trimming took off 6 bases at V and 7 bases at J, with 10 bases between the two ends. CDR1 is DFQATT, CDR2 SNEGSKA, per germline (reference sequence). The CDR3 spans 11 residues. In nucleotides, the CDR3 is TGCAGTGCCAATCGAGGAAATGAGCAGTTCTTC. It is translated as CSANRGNEQFF.

The chain uses TRBV10-1 and TRBJ1-1; D is ambiguous. The V end was cut by 6 bases, the J end by 0 bases, with 11 bases between. The CDR3 covers 14 residues. CDR1 and CDR2 (germline): WNHNN, SYGVQD (reference sequence). The CDR3 nucleotides are TGCGCCAGCAGACAGAGTCGGCTGAACACTGAAGCTTTCTTT. Translation gives CASRQSRLNTEAFF.

The J gene is TRBJ2-1, the V gene TRBV7-9; no reliable D call. The germline CDR1 and CDR2 sequences are SEHNR and FQNEAQ (reference sequence). The CDR3 sequence is 15 residues long. V lost 3 bases and J 8 bases, leaving 17 bases between the germline ends. The CDR3 DNA reads TGTGCCAGCAGCTTTGATGGGAATCGTGGCGATGAGCAGTTCTTC. Encoded protein: CASSFDGNRGDEQFF.

The J gene is TRBJ1-5, the V gene TRBV19; D remains unclear. The CDR3 contains 15 residues. V was shortened by 4 bases and J by 3 bases, with 13 bases between the two germline ends. Germline V CDR1 and CDR2: LNHDA, SQIVND (reference sequence). The CDR3 nucleotides are TGTGCCAGTAGTACCATGGACGGGTTCAATCAGCCCCAGCATTTT. Its protein product is CASSTMDGFNQPQHF.

There are a few counts of this clone. The J gene is TRBJ1-5, the V gene TRBV6-5; 7 positions match TRBD1. Per the germline V gene, CDR1 is MNHEY and CDR2 is SVGAGI. This CDR3 is 14 amino acids long. With 5 bases clipped from V and 2 bases from J, the junction kept 3 bases outside the gene matches. CDR3 loop: CASSPGGGNQPQHF. The DNA for the CDR3 is TGTGCCAGCAGTCCAGGGGGTGGCAATCAGCCCCAGCATTTT.

This clone was picked up a small number of times. V gene TRBV4-1 combines with J gene TRBJ1-2; TRBD1 matches 8 bases. CDR1 and CDR2 from the germline V gene are MGHRA and YSYEKL. The length of the CDR3 is 14 residues. V lost 0 bases to trimming and J lost 6 bases; unmatched junction nucleotides: 3. Here the CDR3 DNA reads TGCGCCAGCAGCCAAGACGCAGGGGGCAATGGCTACACCTTC. The encoded protein is CASSQDAGGNGYTF.

This chain uses TRBV5-1 with TRBJ2-3; 9 bases are shared with TRBD2. V gave up 4 bases and J gave up 2 bases; unmatched junction bases: 5. This CDR3 contains 15 residues. Germline values: CDR1 SGHRS, CDR2 YFSETQ. CDR3 in amino acids: CASSVRGGDTDTQYF. CDR3 coding DNA: TGCGCCAGCAGCGTGCGCGGGGGGGACACAGATACGCAGTATTTT.

The rearrangement uses TRBV4-2 and TRBJ2-7, with a tentative D call TRBD1 (6 bases). Looked up from germline, CDR1 is LGHNA and CDR2 is YNFKEQ. V lost 5 bases to trimming and J lost 2 bases, with 13 bases between them. This CDR3 has 14 amino acids. The CDR3 nucleotides are TGTGCCAGCAGCTCTACAGGGTCTCCCTACGAGCAGTACTTC. Residues: CASSSTGSPYEQYF.

The chain carries TRBV10-3 and TRBJ1-5, with 7 positions matching TRBD1. Trimming took 6 bases from V and 2 from J; bases not matched to a gene: 7. CDR1 ENHRY and CDR2 SYGVKD come from the germline V gene. The CDR3 runs 15 residues. The CDR3 coding sequence is TGTGCCATCAGCTTCGACAGGGACGGCAATCAGCCCCAGCATTTT. Protein product: CAISFDRDGNQPQHF.

This chain links TRBV7-3 with TRBJ1-2, with no clear D. The CDR3 runs 16 residues. Trimming cost V 5 bases and J 8 bases, with 24 bases left between them. Germline V gene sequence: CDR1 SGHTA, CDR2 FQGTGA. CDR3 coding DNA: TGTGCCAGCAGCCCTGTTTTTGAGGCGGACCCTTTAGGCTACACCTTC. Translated, it gives CASSPVFEADPLGYTF.

The chain links TRBV5-1 to TRBJ2-7; tentative D call: TRBD1 (6 bases). CDR1 is SGHRS, CDR2 YFSETQ, per germline. The CDR3 sequence is 14 residues long. With 0 bases removed from V and 7 bases from J, the gap between germline ends came to 14 bases. CDR3 bases: TGCGCCAGCAGCTTGGTTTGGGCAGGGGAGGAGCAGTACTTC. Protein product: CASSLVWAGEEQYF.

The chain has TRBV5-1 and TRBJ2-7, with D perhaps assigned TRBD1 or TRBD2 (6 bases each). This CDR3 contains 14 residues. Germline CDR1 reads SGHRS; CDR2 reads YFSETQ. V was shortened by 3 bases and J by 6 bases, with 16 bases between the two germline ends. CDR3 amino acids: CASSWGAQGIEQYF. Written as DNA, the CDR3 is TGCGCCAGCAGCTGGGGGGCACAGGGAATCGAGCAGTACTTC.

The chain joins TRBV2 to TRBJ1-2, with 7 bases matching TRBD1. The CDR3 runs 14 residues. The V gene end was trimmed by 5 bases and the J gene end by 0 bases; junction bases not matched to a gene: 3. The germline CDR1 and CDR2 sequences are SNHLY and FYNNEI. The chain's CDR3 is CASSSTGTNYGYTF. The CDR3 nucleotides read TGTGCCAGCAGTTCGACAGGGACTAACTATGGCTACACCTTC.

DNA of the CDR3: TGTGCCAGCTCACCACTGGCAGGGTCGAACACTGAAGCTTTCTTT. The encoded protein is CASSPLAGSNTEAFF. V is TRBV18 and J is TRBJ1-1, with D perhaps matching TRBD1 (5 bases). The V gene's germline CDR1 is KGHSH and CDR2 LQKENI. The V gene lost 1 base and the J gene lost 1 base, with 10 bases spanning the gap. The CDR3 runs 15 residues. The full variable domain, completed using reference TRBV18 and TRBJ1-1, is NAGVMQNPRHLVRRRGQEARLRCSPMKGHSHVYWYRQLPEEGLKFMVYLQKENIIDESGMPKERFSAEFPKEGPSILRIQQVVRGDSAAYFCASSPLAGSNTEAFFGQGTRLTVV.

In DNA, the CDR3 is TGTGCCAGCCGAGCCGAGAACACCGGGGAGCTGTTTTTT. Amino acid sequence: CASRAENTGELFF. The chain links TRBV10-3 to TRBJ2-2; D uncertain. Germline lookup yields CDR1 ENHRY and CDR2 SYGVKD. The V end was cut by 10 bases, the J end by 1 base, with 10 bases between. The CDR3 is 13 residues long.

This chain joins TRBV19 and TRBJ1-6; D is unresolved. V was clipped by 1 base and J by 0 bases, with 7 bases between them. The CDR3 has 16 amino acids. Per the germline V gene, CDR1 is LNHDA and CDR2 is SQIVND (reference sequence). CDR3 in DNA: TGTGCCAGTAGTATAGCGTACAGCTCCTATAATTCACCCCTCCACTTT. It translates to CASSIAYSSYNSPLHF. The full variable domain, completed using reference TRBV19 and TRBJ1-6, is DGGITQSPKYLFRKEGQNVTLSCEQNLNHDAMYWYRQDPGQGLRLIYYSQIVNDFQKGDIAEGYSVSREKKESFPLTVTSAQKNPTAFYLCASSIAYSSYNSPLHFGNGTRLTVT.

This chain uses TRBV5-1 with TRBJ1-1; D is uncertain. The CDR3 has 14 residues. Germline V gene data show CDR1 as SGHRS and CDR2 as YFSETQ. The V and J ends lost 2 bases and 0 bases respectively, with 8 bases between them. This chain's CDR3 is CASSFDVMNTEAFF. CDR3 in DNA: TGCGCCAGCAGCTTTGACGTCATGAACACTGAAGCTTTCTTT.